The TCR beta chain under discussion was sequenced for a study of blood T cell repertoires in COVID-19 (TCRdb year 2020). Study-wide context: Samples covering the acute and convalescent phases of COVID-19 were provided by collaborators in the United States, Italy and Spain. Sample metadata almost always included a de-identified subject ID, COVID-19 status, age in years and sex. A freely available public database, intended as a resource for researchers studying the immune response to SARS-CoV-2, is where the repertoires were released. Deeply sampled blood TCRbeta repertoires from subjects exposed to, actively infected with, or recovered from COVID-19 were included in the dataset. Where HLA class I and class II types were available, the types were taken from metadata supplied by the sample provider, not from assay-based typing. The material from the prospective study consisted of cDNA or gDNA derived from T cells, B-cell-depleted T cells, or PBMCs. The samples were drawn from the first 160 participants of the ongoing ImmuneRACE study and from 1,200 or so subjects provided by 6 global collaborators.

A remark on this clone: Its antigen remains undetermined. No base-level quality is on record; no much larger clone is a single base apart.

TCRbeta CDR3 regions were amplified from genomic DNA using the immunoSEQ Assay, a bias-controlled multiplex PCR. From the authors' description of their analysis: Within the assay, amplification of reference gene primers was used to estimate how many nucleated cells each sample contained. To quantify the absolute abundance of each unique TCRbeta CDR3 rearrangement, sequence reads were collapsed and filtered. For each sample, productive Simpson clonality was calculated as the square root of Simpson's diversity index over productive rearrangements. Entries here come from immuneACCESS through TCRdb and include only in-frame sequences with V and J called. Some clones fail to appear in such tables; in the studies checked, an unresolved V gene covers under half of the shortfall, and the cause of the remainder is unknown. That table gives V, J and clone size, and the DNA gave D and trimming. Here the sample has under 130,000 clones; 65% to 90% occur a single time. The top ten clones comprise 4% to 5% of the sample.

Results the study describes overall, beyond this receptor: The quantity of clinical and demographic metadata differed by source and by participant and was supplied without curation.

Including cysteine and phenylalanine, the CDR3 has 15 amino acids. CDR3 DNA is the only sequence kept; it has 45 bases, read in frame from the first base. CDR1 is given as MNHNY and CDR2 as SVGAGI, both from the germline V gene (reference sequence). Trimming removed 0 bases from V and 4 bases from J; the gene matches leave 3 bases unexplained. Each collaborating institution followed its own protocols to collect whole blood in K2EDTA tubes. For TCRbeta analysis, collaborator samples were shipped as frozen whole blood, as isolated PBMCs, or as DNA extracted from either sample type. Sequenced material: peripheral blood. This receptor was identified in a man in his fifties with acute or convalescent COVID-19. The rearrangement joined TRBV6-6 to TRBJ2-5; TRBD2 matches 9 bases in the middle. The CDR3 protein sequence reads: CASSYSASGVETQYF. The DNA reads as follows: TGTGCCAGCAGTTACTCGGCTAGCGGGGTAGAGACCCAGTACTTC.